This T cell receptor beta chain comes out of a study of CD8 T cells in ankylosing spondylitis. General study results and limits: A motif of under ten highly homologous TCR beta variants was seen as apparently characteristic of ankylosing spondylitis blood.

Of note for this clonotype: Its matching antigen is unknown.

TCRdb reanalysed the 5' RACE reads using MiXCR and keeps one entry per CDR3 protein. The data contain 800,000 to 900,000 distinct CDR3 sequences, over 9.5% of them singletons. The germline gives CDR1 MNHNS, CDR2 SASEGT. The V and J ends lost 6 bases and 4 bases respectively, with 18 bases between them. The CDR3 has 15 amino acids. Material: blood, either unsorted or a sorted T cell fraction (not recorded which). The V gene is TRBV6-1, the J gene TRBJ1-1, with D possibly being TRBD1 (6 bases). The source is a male donor with ankylosing spondylitis. CDR3 loop: CASRETGGGVTEAFF. The CDR3 nucleotides read TGTGCCAGCAGGGAGACAGGTGGTGGGGTCACTGAAGCTTTCTTT.